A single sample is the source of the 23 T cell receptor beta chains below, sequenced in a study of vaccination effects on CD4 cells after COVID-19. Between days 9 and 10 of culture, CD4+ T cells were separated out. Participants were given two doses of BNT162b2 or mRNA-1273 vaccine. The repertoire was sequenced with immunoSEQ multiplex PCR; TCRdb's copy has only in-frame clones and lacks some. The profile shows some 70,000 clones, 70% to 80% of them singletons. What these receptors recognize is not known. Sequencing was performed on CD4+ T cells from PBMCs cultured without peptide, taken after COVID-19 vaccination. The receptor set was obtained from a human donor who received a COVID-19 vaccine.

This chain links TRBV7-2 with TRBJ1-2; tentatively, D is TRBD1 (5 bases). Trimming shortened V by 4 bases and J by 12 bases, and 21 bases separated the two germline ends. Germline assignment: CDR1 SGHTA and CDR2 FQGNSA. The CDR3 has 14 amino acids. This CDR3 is CASSSPGLRKRDTF. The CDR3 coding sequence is TGTGCCAGCAGCTCACCGGGACTTCGAAAAAGGGACACCTTC.

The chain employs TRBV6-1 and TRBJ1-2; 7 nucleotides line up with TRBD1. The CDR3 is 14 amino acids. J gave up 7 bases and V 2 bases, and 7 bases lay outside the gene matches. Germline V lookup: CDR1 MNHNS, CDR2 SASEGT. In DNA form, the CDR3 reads TGTGCCAGCAGTGAACCGGAGGGGGCGCGTGGCTACACCTTC. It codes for CASSEPEGARGYTF.

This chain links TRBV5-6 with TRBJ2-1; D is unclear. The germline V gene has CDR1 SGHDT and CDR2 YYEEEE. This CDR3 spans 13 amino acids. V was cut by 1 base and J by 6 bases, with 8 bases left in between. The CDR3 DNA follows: TGTGCCAGCAGCTTGCTTCCTACCAATGAGCAGTTCTTC. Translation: CASSLLPTNEQFF.

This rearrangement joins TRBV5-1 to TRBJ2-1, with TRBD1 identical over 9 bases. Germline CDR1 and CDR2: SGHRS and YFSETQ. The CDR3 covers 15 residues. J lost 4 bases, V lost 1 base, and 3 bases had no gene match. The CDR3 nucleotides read TGCGCCAGCAGCTTGTTGGGACAGGGATACAATGAGCAGTTCTTC. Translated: CASSLLGQGYNEQFF.

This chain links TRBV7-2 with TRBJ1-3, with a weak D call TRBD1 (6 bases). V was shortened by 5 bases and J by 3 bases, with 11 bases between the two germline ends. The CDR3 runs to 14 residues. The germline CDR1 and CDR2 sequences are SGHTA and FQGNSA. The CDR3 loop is CASSQRGLGNTIYF. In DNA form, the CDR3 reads TGTGCCAGCAGCCAACGGGGGCTTGGAAACACCATATATTTT.

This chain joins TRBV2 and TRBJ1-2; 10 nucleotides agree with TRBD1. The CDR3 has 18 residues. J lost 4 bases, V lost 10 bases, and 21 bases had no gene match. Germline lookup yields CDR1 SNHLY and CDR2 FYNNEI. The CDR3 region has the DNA TGTGCCACACAAGCAGGGGGATTAACCGGGACAGGGGTCTATGGCTACACCTTC. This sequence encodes CATQAGGLTGTGVYGYTF.

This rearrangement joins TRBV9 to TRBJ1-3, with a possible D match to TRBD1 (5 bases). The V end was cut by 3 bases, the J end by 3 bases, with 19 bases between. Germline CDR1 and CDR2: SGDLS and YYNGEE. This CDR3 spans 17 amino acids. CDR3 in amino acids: CASSEDMGGAYGNTIYF. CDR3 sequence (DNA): TGTGCCAGCAGCGAGGACATGGGAGGGGCCTATGGAAACACCATATATTTT.

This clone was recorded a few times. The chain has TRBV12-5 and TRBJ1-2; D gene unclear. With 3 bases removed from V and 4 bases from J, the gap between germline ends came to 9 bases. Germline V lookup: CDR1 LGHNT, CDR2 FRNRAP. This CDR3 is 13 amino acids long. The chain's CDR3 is CASGFEAGYGYTF. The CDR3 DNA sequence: TGTGCTAGTGGTTTCGAGGCGGGCTATGGCTACACCTTC.

CDR3 sequence (DNA): TGTGCCAGCAGCGGACTACGGGGGGCCTACAATGAGCAGTTCTTC. Amino acids: CASSGLRGAYNEQFF. The chain joins TRBV9 to TRBJ2-1, with 7 bases that match TRBD2. The germline CDR1 and CDR2 sequences are SGDLS and YYNGEE. The trim removed 3 bases at V and 2 bases at J, leaving 5 bases unmatched. The CDR3 totals 15 residues.

Here the CDR3 reads CASSLAWGTGLETQYF. The CDR3 region has the DNA TGCGCCAGCAGCTTGGCCTGGGGGACAGGATTAGAGACCCAGTACTTC. The chain has TRBV5-1 and TRBJ2-5; TRBD1 aligns across 8 bases. V trimming: 0 bases; J trimming: 4 bases; junction bases outside the gene matches: 8. Germline V lookup: CDR1 SGHRS, CDR2 YFSETQ. The CDR3 extends over 16 amino acids.

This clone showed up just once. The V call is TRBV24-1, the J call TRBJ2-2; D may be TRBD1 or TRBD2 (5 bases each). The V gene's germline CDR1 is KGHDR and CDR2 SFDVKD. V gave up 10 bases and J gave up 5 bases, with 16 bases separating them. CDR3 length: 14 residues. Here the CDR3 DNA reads TGTGCCACTTCCCCGGGACCTTCAACCGGGGAGCTGTTTTTT. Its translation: CATSPGPSTGELFF.

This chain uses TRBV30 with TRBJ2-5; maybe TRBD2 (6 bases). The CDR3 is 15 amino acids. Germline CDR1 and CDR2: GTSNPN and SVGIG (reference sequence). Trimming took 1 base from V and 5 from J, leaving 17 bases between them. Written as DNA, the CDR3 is TGTGCCTGGAGTGCAATTAGCGGAGTTGGGGAGACCCAGTACTTC. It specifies CAWSAISGVGETQYF.

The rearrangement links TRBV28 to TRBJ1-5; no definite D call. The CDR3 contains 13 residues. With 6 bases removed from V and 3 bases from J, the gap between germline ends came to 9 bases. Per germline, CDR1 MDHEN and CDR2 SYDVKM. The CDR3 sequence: CASRRVANQPQHF. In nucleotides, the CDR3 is TGTGCCAGCAGGAGGGTGGCCAATCAGCCCCAGCATTTT.

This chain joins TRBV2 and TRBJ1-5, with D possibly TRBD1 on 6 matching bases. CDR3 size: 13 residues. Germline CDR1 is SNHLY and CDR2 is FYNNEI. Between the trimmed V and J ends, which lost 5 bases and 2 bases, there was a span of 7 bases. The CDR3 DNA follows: TGTGCCAGCAGTAGACAGGGCAATCAGCCCCAGCATTTT. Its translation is CASSRQGNQPQHF.

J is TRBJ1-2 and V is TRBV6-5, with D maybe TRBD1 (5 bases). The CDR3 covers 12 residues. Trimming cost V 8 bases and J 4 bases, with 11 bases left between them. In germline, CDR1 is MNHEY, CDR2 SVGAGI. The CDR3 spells CASFSGSYGYTF. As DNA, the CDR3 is TGTGCCAGCTTCTCAGGGAGCTATGGCTACACCTTC.

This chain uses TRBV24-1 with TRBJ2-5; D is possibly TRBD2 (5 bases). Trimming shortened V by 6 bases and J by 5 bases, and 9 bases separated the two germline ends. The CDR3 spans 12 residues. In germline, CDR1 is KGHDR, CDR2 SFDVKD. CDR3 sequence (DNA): TGTGCCACCAGTCTGGGCGGGGAGACCCAGTACTTC. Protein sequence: CATSLGGETQYF.

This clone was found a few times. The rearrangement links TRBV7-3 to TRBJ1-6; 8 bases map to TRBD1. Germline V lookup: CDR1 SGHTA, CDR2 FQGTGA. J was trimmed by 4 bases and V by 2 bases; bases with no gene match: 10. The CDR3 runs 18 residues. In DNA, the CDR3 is TGTGCCAGCAGCTTATACCCACACGGACAGGGTTATAATTCACCCCTCCACTTT. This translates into CASSLYPHGQGYNSPLHF.

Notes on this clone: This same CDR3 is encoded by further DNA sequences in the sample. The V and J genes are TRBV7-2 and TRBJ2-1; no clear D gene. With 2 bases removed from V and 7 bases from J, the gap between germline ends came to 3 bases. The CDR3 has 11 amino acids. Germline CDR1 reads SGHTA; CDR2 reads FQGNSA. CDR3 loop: CASSLLNEQFF. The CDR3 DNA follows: TGTGCCAGCAGCTTACTAAATGAGCAGTTCTTC.

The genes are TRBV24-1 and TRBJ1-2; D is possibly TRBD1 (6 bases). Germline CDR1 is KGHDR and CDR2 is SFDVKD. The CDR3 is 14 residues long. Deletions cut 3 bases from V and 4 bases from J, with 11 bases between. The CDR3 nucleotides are TGTGCCACCAGTGATGGGGGCCAGATCTATGGCTACACCTTC. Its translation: CATSDGGQIYGYTF.

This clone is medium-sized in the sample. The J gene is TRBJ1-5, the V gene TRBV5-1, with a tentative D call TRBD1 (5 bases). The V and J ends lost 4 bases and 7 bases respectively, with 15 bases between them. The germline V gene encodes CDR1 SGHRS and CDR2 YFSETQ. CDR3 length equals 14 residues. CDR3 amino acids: CASSPQVGGQPQHF. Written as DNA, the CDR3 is TGCGCCAGCAGCCCCCAGGTGGGGGGGCAGCCCCAGCATTTT. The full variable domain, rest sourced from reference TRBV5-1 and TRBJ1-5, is KAGVTQTPRYLIKTRGQQVTLSCSPISGHRSVSWYQQTPGQGLQFLFEYFSETQRNKGNFPGRFSGRQFSNSRSEMNVSTLELGDSALYLCASSPQVGGQPQHFGDGTRLSIL.

The CDR3: CASSLDSYMNTEAFF. For the CDR3, the DNA is TGCGCCAGCAGCTTGGACAGCTACATGAACACTGAAGCTTTCTTT. The chain has TRBV5-1 and TRBJ1-1; D ambiguous. Germline CDR1 reads SGHRS; CDR2 reads YFSETQ. This CDR3 contains 15 residues. Trimming cost V 0 bases and J 0 bases, with 9 bases left between them.

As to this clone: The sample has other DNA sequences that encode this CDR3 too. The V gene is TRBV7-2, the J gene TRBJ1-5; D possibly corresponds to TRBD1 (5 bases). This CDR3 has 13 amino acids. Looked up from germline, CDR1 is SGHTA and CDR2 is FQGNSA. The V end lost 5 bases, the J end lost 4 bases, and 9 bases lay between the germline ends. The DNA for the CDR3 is TGTGCCAGCAGCCTTGACAGTAATCAGCCCCAGCATTTT. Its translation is CASSLDSNQPQHF.

CDR3 sequence: CASSLVAGTEAFF. CDR3 nucleotide sequence: TGCGCCAGCAGCTTGGTGGCAGGGACTGAAGCTTTCTTT. This rearrangement joins TRBV5-1 to TRBJ1-1; D might be TRBD1 (5 bases). This CDR3 has 13 amino acids. Germline V gene data show CDR1 as SGHRS and CDR2 as YFSETQ. The ends were cut back, 0 bases at V and 5 bases at J, with 8 bases in the middle.